This TCR beta chain is from a study of cytomegalovirus exposure and HLA in healthy donors. On the study more broadly: Earlier, 95 million to 130 million unique TCR beta sequences were recovered from about 170 million T cells by an analysis. General study results and limits: The HLA-A and HLA-B alleles of most subjects were reportedly predicted accurately from TCR beta sequences. The authors later linked a missense DCLRE1C variant to TCR beta V- and J-gene trimming. Likely technical artifact: a cluster of highly shared sequence variants.

Of note for this clone: What it binds is not known.

Primers included in the PCR were 60 Vbeta and 13 Jbeta primers. The table came from immunoSEQ multiplex PCR; TCRdb's copy has only in-frame clones and leaves some out. Of 140,000 or so clones listed, roughly 79% were seen once; the top ten hold 1.7%. Germline V gene lookup returns CDR1 SEHNR and CDR2 FQNEAQ (reference sequence). Unmatched junction bases numbered 9, after V lost 8 bases and J lost 5 bases. The CDR3 runs to 14 residues. This sequence joins TRBV7-9 and TRBJ1-1; TRBD1 agrees at 9 bases. This clonotype originated in a woman under 40 in good health and CMV-seronegative. The source material was PBMCs. CDR3 bases: TGTGCCAGCGGGGGGACAGGGTTGGGGACTGAAGCTTTCTTT. Protein: CASGGTGLGTEAFF.